This passage covers 18 T cell receptor beta chains from one sample sequenced in a study of cytomegalovirus exposure and HLA in healthy donors. The PCR contained 60 Vbeta and 13 Jbeta primers. The method was immunoSEQ multiplex PCR; TCRdb's version includes in-frame clones alone and lacks a portion of them. The table records more than 150,000 clones, just over 75% of them present only once. The sequencing sample was made of PBMCs. All receptors derive from a man in his forties in good health and CMV-seronegative.

The chain carries TRBV9 and TRBJ2-3, with D unresolved. V lost 2 bases to trimming and J lost 0 bases, with 7 bases between them. This CDR3 has 14 amino acids. In germline, CDR1 is SGDLS, CDR2 YYNGEE. For the CDR3, the DNA is TGTGCCAGCAGCGTTGAGCCTAGCACAGATACGCAGTATTTT. It encodes CASSVEPSTDTQYF.

The chain has TRBV7-9 and TRBJ2-1, with D tentatively TRBD2 (5 bases). This CDR3 spans 12 amino acids. Germline V CDR1 and CDR2: SEHNR, FQNEAQ (reference sequence). Trimming removed 4 bases from V and 9 bases from J, with 10 bases in between. In DNA, the CDR3 is TGTGCCAGCAGCTCACCACTAGGTGAGCAGTTCTTC. Translated, it gives CASSSPLGEQFF. The full variable domain, completed using reference TRBV7-9 and TRBJ2-1, is DTGVSQNPRHKITKRGQNVTFRCDPISEHNRLYWYRQTLGQGPEFLTYFQNEAQLEKSRLLSDRFSAERPKGSFSTLEIQRTEQGDSAMYLCASSSPLGEQFFGPGTRLTVL.

There are a few counts of this clone. The rearrangement joins TRBV5-1 to TRBJ2-3, with D possibly TRBD2 on 6 matching bases. Between the trimmed V and J ends, which lost 3 bases and 2 bases, there was a span of 13 bases. The CDR3 loop spans 15 amino acids. Germline assignment: CDR1 SGHRS and CDR2 YFSETQ. CDR3 loop: CASSSPLALTDTQYF. In nucleotides, the CDR3 is TGCGCCAGCAGCTCGCCACTAGCCCTCACAGATACGCAGTATTTT.

Regarding this clone: One end of the junction fails to match germline, which may point to a read error. This CDR3 is CSSSSPATWEGRNGYTF. CDR3 nucleotides: TGTTCCAGCAGCTCTCCGGCGACTTGGGAGGGGCGTAATGGCTACACCTTC. This chain joins TRBV7-9 and TRBJ1-2, with D possibly being TRBD1 (5 bases). The length of the CDR3 is 17 residues. Germline loops: CDR1 SEHNR, CDR2 FQNEAQ (reference sequence).

CDR3 bases: TGTGCCAGCAGTCCATGGAGGGGATCAAAACTGTTTTTT. Amino acid sequence: CASSPWRGSKLFF. The rearrangement joins TRBV28 to TRBJ1-4; D perhaps matches TRBD1 (5 bases). V lost 5 bases, J lost 10 bases, and 14 bases lay in between. The CDR3 totals 13 residues. Germline-derived CDR1 and CDR2 are MDHEN and SYDVKM. Supplemented by reference TRBV28 and TRBJ1-4, the full variable domain reads DVKVTQSSRYLVKRTGEKVFLECVQDMDHENMFWYRQDPGLGLRLIYFSYDVKMKEKGDIPEGYSVSREKKERFSLILESASTNQTSMYLCASSPWRGSKLFFGSGTQLSVL.

The CDR3 reads CASSLWVAGTGNEQFF. The CDR3 DNA reads as TGTGCCAGCAGTTTATGGGTAGCGGGAACGGGGAATGAGCAGTTCTTC. The V and J genes are TRBV27 and TRBJ2-1, with TRBD2 matching 8 bases. CDR1 is MNHEY, CDR2 SMNVEV, per germline (reference sequence). This CDR3 region has 16 residues. The junction had 9 bases not matched to a gene; V was cut back by 1 base and J by 7 bases.

V and J are TRBV5-1 and TRBJ2-7, with TRBD2 identical over 8 bases. This CDR3 has 14 amino acids. Germline lookup yields CDR1 SGHRS and CDR2 YFSETQ. V dropped 0 bases and J dropped 3; count of bases not matched to a gene: 2. The CDR3 coding sequence is TGCGCCAGCAGCTTGGCGGCGGGAGGCTACGAGCAGTACTTC. Its translation: CASSLAAGGYEQYF.

V usage is TRBV7-9 and J usage is TRBJ2-3, with unresolved D. Per germline, CDR1 SEHNR and CDR2 FQNEAQ (reference sequence). This CDR3 spans 14 amino acids. V gave up 8 bases and J gave up 2 bases, with 14 bases separating them. In DNA, the CDR3 is TGTGCCAGCTCCCCGGTGGGCGTCACAGATACGCAGTATTTT. This encodes CASSPVGVTDTQYF.

The genes are TRBV5-1 and TRBJ1-6, with D tentatively TRBD1 (5 bases). The CDR3 spans 15 residues. Between the trimmed V and J ends, which lost 1 base and 7 bases, there was a span of 12 bases. Germline lookup yields CDR1 SGHRS and CDR2 YFSETQ. CDR3: CASSLTGLGNSPLHF. The CDR3 nucleotides are TGCGCCAGCAGCTTGACAGGACTAGGGAATTCACCCCTCCACTTT.

The CDR3 protein is CARLWGEASYGYTF. CDR3 nucleotides: TGTGCCAGACTTTGGGGAGAAGCCTCCTATGGCTACACCTTC. The V call is TRBV5-3, the J call TRBJ1-2, with D hard to call. TRBV5-3 is annotated as an ORF whose role is uncertain. The CDR3 spans 14 residues. The V and J ends lost 7 bases and 4 bases respectively, with 17 bases between them.

V is TRBV4-1 and J is TRBJ1-5, with D maybe TRBD1 (5 bases). The CDR3 runs to 15 residues. CDR1 MGHRA and CDR2 YSYEKL come from the germline V gene. Trimming removed 3 bases at V and 7 bases at J, with 16 bases between. The CDR3 spells CASSQRGLPGQPQHF. DNA of the CDR3: TGCGCCAGCAGCCAGCGAGGTCTACCAGGGCAGCCCCAGCATTTT.

V and J are TRBV19 and TRBJ1-5, with 7 bases that match TRBD1. Germline V gene sequence: CDR1 LNHDA, CDR2 SQIVND (reference sequence). The CDR3 is made up of 16 amino acids. With 5 bases clipped from V and 4 bases from J, the junction kept 11 bases outside the gene matches. The chain's CDR3 is CASSHFGTVINQPQHF. CDR3 DNA: TGTGCCAGTAGTCACTTCGGGACAGTGATTAATCAGCCCCAGCATTTT.

The CDR3 here is CSVDYLAGYNEQFF. For the CDR3, the DNA is TGCAGCGTTGATTATCTAGCGGGATACAATGAGCAGTTCTTC. The rearrangement joins TRBV29-1 to TRBJ2-1; 9 bases map to TRBD2. V gave up 3 bases and J gave up 4 bases; unmatched junction bases: 4. The germline V gene has CDR1 SQVTM and CDR2 ANQGSEA. The CDR3 length is 14 residues.

The chain links TRBV28 to TRBJ1-3; D gene uncertain. Germline CDR1 reads MDHEN; CDR2 reads SYDVKM. The CDR3 extends over 16 amino acids. Trimming stripped 3 bases from V and 0 bases from J, with 12 bases between. In nucleotides, the CDR3 is TGTGCCAGCAGTTTTGTTGGCTTAAGCTCTGGAAACACCATATATTTT. This sequence encodes CASSFVGLSSGNTIYF.

The genes are TRBV9 and TRBJ2-2, with 7 nucleotides matching TRBD2. Germline V lookup: CDR1 SGDLS, CDR2 YYNGEE. The CDR3 runs 14 residues. J lost 6 bases, V lost 4 bases, and 6 bases had no gene match. DNA of the CDR3: TGTGCCAGCAGCCCAAGTGGGGGGGCCGGGGAGCTGTTTTTT. Amino acid sequence: CASSPSGGAGELFF. Complete variable domain (other parts from reference TRBV9 and TRBJ2-2): DSGVTQTPKHLITATGQRVTLRCSPRSGDLSVYWYQQSLDQGLQFLIQYYNGEERAKGNILERFSAQQFPDLHSELNLSSLELGDSALYFCASSPSGGAGELFFGEGSRLTVL.

This clone was observed a few times. This chain links TRBV19 with TRBJ1-3; no firm D call. The CDR3 loop spans 11 amino acids. V was trimmed by 5 bases and J by 7 bases, leaving 6 bases between them. The germline V gene has CDR1 LNHDA and CDR2 SQIVND (reference sequence). CDR3 nucleotides: TGTGCCAGTAGTCCTTCGAACACCATATATTTT. Translated: CASSPSNTIYF.

This rearrangement joins TRBV11-2 to TRBJ2-3; D gene ambiguous. The CDR3 is made up of 13 amino acids. With 8 bases removed from V and 4 bases from J, the gap between germline ends came to 13 bases. Germline V gene sequence: CDR1 SGHAT, CDR2 FQNNGV. The CDR3 region has the DNA TGTGCCAGCCTCCATCCGAGAGCAGATACGCAGTATTTT. This translates into CASLHPRADTQYF.

This chain joins TRBV6-1 and TRBJ2-7; the match to TRBD1 covers 9 bases. The CDR3 is made up of 14 amino acids. The V gene end was trimmed by 6 bases and the J gene end by 6 bases; junction bases not matched to a gene: 9. The germline CDR1 and CDR2 sequences are MNHNS and SASEGT. The CDR3 loop is CASSPGQGTLEQYV. As DNA, the CDR3 is TGTGCCAGCAGCCCGGGACAGGGTACACTCGAGCAGTACGTC.